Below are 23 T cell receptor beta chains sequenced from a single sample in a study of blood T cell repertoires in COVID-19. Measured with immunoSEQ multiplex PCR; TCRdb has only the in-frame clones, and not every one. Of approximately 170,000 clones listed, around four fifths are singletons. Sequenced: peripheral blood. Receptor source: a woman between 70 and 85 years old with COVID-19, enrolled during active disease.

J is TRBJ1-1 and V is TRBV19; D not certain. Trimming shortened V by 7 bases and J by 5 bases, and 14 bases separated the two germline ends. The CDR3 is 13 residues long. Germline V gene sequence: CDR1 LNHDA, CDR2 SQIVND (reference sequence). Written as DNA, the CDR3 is TGTGCCAGTACAGAGGGTCGGTGGACTGAAGCTTTCTTT. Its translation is CASTEGRWTEAFF.

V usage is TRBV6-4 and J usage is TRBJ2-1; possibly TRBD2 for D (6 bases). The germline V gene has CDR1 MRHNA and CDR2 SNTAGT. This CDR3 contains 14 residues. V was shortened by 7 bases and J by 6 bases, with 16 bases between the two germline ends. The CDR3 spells CASTAGTPINEQFF. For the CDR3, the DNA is TGTGCCAGCACCGCGGGGACCCCCATCAATGAGCAGTTCTTC.

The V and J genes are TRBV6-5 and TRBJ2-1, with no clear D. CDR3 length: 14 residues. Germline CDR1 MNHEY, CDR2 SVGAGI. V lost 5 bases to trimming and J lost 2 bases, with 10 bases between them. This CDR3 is CASSPTLAYNEQFF. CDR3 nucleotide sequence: TGTGCCAGCAGTCCTACGCTCGCCTACAATGAGCAGTTCTTC.

CDR3 bases: TGTGCCAGCCGCGGGACAGGGTCATCAGATACGCAGTATTTT. Its protein product is CASRGTGSSDTQYF. The chain employs TRBV2 and TRBJ2-3, with 9 bases that match TRBD1. Per germline, CDR1 SNHLY and CDR2 FYNNEI. Unmatched junction bases numbered 7, after V lost 8 bases and J lost 4 bases. This CDR3 spans 14 amino acids.

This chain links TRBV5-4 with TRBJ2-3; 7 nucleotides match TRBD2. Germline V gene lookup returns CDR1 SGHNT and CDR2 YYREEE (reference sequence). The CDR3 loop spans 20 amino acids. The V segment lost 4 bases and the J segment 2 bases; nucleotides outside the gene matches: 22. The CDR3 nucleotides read TGTGCCAGCAGCCGACCCTTGTCGGGACGCCCTAGCGGAGCCACAGATACGCAGTATTTT. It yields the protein CASSRPLSGRPSGATDTQYF. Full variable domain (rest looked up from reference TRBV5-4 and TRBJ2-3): ETGVTQSPTHLIKTRGQQVTLRCSSQSGHNTVSWYQQALGQGPQFIFQYYREEENGRGNFPPRFSGLQFPNYSSELNVNALELDDSALYLCASSRPLSGRPSGATDTQYFGPGTRLTVL.

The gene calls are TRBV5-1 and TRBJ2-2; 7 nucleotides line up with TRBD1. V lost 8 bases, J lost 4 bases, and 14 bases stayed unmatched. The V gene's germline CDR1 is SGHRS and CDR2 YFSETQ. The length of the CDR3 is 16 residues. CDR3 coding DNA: TGCGCCAGTACCGGGACAGCGGTAAAGGGCACCGGGGAGCTGTTTTTT. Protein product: CASTGTAVKGTGELFF.

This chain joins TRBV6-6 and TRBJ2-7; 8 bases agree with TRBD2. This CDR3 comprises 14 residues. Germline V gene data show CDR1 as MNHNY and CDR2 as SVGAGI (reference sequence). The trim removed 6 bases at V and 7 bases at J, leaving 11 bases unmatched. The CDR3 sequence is CASRDGRAVSEQYF. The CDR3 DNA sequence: TGTGCCAGCAGGGACGGGAGGGCCGTATCTGAGCAGTACTTC.

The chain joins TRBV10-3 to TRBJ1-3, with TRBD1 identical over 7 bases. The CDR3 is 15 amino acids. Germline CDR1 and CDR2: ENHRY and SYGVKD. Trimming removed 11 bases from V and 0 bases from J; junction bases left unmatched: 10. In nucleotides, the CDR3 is TGTGCCGTATCTTACGACAGGGACTCTGGAAACACCATATATTTT. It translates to CAVSYDRDSGNTIYF.

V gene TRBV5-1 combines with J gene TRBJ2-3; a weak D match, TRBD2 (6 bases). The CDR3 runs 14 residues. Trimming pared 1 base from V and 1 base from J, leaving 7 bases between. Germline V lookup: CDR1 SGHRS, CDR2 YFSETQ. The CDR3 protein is CASSLREGTDTQYF. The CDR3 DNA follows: TGCGCCAGCAGCTTGAGGGAGGGCACAGATACGCAGTATTTT.

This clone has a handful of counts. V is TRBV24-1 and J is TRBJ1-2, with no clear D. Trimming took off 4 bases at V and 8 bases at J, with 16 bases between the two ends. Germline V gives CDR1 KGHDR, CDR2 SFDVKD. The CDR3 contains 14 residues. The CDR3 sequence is CATSDPGGSGGYTF. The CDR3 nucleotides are TGTGCCACCAGTGACCCGGGAGGTTCCGGAGGCTACACCTTC.

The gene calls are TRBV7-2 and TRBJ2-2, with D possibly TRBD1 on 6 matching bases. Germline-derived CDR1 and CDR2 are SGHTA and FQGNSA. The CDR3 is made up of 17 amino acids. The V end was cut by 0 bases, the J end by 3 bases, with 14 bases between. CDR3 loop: CASSLAGGMRDTGELFF. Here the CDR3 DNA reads TGTGCCAGCAGCTTAGCAGGGGGTATGAGGGACACCGGGGAGCTGTTTTTT. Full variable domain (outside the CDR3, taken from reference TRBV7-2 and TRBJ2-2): GAGVSQSPSNKVTEKGKDVELRCDPISGHTALYWYRQSLGQGLEFLIYFQGNSAPDKSGLPSDRFSAERTGGSVSTLTIQRTQQEDSAVYLCASSLAGGMRDTGELFFGEGSRLTVL.

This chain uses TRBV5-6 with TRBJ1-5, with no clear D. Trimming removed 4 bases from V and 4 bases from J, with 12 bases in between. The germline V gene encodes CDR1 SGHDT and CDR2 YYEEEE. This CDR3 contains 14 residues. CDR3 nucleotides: TGTGCCAGCAGCGGCGTCGGAGGAAATCAGCCCCAGCATTTT. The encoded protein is CASSGVGGNQPQHF.

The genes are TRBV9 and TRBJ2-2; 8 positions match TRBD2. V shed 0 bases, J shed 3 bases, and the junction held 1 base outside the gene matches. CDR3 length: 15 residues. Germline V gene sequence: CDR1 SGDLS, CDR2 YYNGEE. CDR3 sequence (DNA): TGTGCCAGCAGCGTAGCGGGAGGGGACACCGGGGAGCTGTTTTTT. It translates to CASSVAGGDTGELFF.

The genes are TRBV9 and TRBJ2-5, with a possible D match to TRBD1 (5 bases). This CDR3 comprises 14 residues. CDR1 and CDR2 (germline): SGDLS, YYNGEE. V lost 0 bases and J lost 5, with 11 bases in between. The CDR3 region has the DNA TGTGCCAGCAGCGTAGAAGGACAAGAGGAGACCCAGTACTTC. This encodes CASSVEGQEETQYF. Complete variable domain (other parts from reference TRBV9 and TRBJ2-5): DSGVTQTPKHLITATGQRVTLRCSPRSGDLSVYWYQQSLDQGLQFLIQYYNGEERAKGNILERFSAQQFPDLHSELNLSSLELGDSALYFCASSVEGQEETQYFGPGTRLLVL.

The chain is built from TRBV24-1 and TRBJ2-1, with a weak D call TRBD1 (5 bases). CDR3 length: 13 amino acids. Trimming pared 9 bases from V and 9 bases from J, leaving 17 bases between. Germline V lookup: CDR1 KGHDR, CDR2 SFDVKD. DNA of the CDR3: TGTGCCACCGAACATGGGGCTTTTACTGAGCAGTTCTTC. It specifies CATEHGAFTEQFF.

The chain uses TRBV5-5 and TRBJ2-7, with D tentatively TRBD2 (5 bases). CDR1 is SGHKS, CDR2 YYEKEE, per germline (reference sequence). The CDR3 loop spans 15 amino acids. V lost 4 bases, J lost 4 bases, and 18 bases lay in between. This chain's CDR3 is CASSPDGRAYYEQYF. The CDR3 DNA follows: TGTGCCAGCAGCCCCGACGGGCGGGCTTATTACGAGCAGTACTTC.

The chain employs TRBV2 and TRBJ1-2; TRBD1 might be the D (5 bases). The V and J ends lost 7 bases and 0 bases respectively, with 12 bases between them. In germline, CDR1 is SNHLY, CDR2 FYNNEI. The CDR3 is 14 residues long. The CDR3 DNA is TGTGCCAGCAATACACGACAGTCTAACTATGGCTACACCTTC. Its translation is CASNTRQSNYGYTF.

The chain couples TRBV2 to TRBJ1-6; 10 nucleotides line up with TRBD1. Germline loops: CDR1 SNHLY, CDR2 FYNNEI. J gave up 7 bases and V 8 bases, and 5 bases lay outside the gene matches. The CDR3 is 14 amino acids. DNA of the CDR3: TGTGCCAGCTGTCCGGGACAGGGGAATTCACCCCTCCACTTT. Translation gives CASCPGQGNSPLHF.

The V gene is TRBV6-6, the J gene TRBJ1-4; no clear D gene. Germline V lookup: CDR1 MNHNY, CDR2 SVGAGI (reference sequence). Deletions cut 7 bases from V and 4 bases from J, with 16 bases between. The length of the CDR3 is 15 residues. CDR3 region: CASTLRRAYNEKLFF. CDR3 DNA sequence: TGTGCCAGCACCCTGAGGAGGGCCTATAATGAAAAACTGTTTTTT.

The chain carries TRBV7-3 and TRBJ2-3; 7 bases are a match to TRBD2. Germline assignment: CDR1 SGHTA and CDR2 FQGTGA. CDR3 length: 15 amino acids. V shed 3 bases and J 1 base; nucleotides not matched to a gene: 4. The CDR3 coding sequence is TGTGCCAGCAGCTTCTCTAGCGGAGGCACAGATACGCAGTATTTT. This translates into CASSFSSGGTDTQYF.

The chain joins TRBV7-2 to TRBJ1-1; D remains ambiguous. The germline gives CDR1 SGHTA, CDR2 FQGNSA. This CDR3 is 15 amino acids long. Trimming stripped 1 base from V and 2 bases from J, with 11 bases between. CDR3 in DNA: TGTGCCAGCAGCTTAGGAGCATACGGTAACACTGAAGCTTTCTTT. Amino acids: CASSLGAYGNTEAFF.

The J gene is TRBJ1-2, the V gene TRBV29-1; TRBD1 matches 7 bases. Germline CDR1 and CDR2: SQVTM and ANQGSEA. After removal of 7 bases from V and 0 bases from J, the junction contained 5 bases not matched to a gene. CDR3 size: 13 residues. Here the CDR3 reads CSGWDSSNYGYTF. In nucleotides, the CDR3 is TGCAGCGGGTGGGACAGCTCTAACTATGGCTACACCTTC.

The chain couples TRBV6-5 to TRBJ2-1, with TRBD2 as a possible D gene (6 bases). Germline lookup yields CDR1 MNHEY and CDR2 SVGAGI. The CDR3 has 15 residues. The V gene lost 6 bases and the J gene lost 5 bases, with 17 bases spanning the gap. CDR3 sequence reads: CASSFGLTLDNEQFF. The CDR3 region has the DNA TGTGCCAGCAGCTTCGGACTAACCCTGGACAATGAGCAGTTCTTC.